One sample yielded the 20 T cell receptor beta chains listed below, sequenced in a study of persistence of HIV-infected CD4 T cells. The libraries were made with immunoSEQ version 4 in survey mode. Sequenced by immunoSEQ multiplex PCR; TCRdb stores in-frame clones only, minus some. The table lists about 64,000 clones, roughly 75% of them singletons. An overlapping HIV-1 Gag peptide pool stimulated these cells at approximately 1 ug/peptide/mL. Sorted nonresponding memory CD4+ T cells were CD40L-negative, CD69-negative, CD45RO-high. The antigens these receptors bind are not known. The material sequenced was CD4+ T cells sorted from PBMCs after approximately 20-hour stimulation, taken from a patient who received antiretroviral therapy. The receptors stem from an adult man with HIV who was CMV-seropositive.

The J gene is TRBJ2-7, the V gene TRBV28, with 8 bases matching TRBD2. The V segment lost 1 base and the J segment 0 bases; nucleotides outside the gene matches: 8. The CDR3 totals 17 residues. Germline values: CDR1 MDHEN, CDR2 SYDVKM. The CDR3 region has the DNA TGTGCCAGCAGTTTATATGGGGTGGGGACTAGCTCCTACGAGCAGTACTTC. Residues: CASSLYGVGTSSYEQYF.

The CDR3, as DNA: TGCGCCAGCAGCCTCCAACCGTCGGGAAATCAGCCCCAGCATTTT. Translated: CASSLQPSGNQPQHF. The chain joins TRBV4-1 to TRBJ1-5, with D unclear. V was shortened by 4 bases and J by 4 bases, with 14 bases between the two germline ends. Germline values: CDR1 MGHRA, CDR2 YSYEKL. The CDR3 consists of 15 residues.

This chain joins TRBV19 and TRBJ1-5; unclear D gene. The length of the CDR3 is 14 residues. Germline loops: CDR1 LNHDA, CDR2 SQIVND (reference sequence). V shed 3 bases and J shed 8 bases, with 14 bases lying between them. The CDR3 bases are TGTGCCAGTAGTATCTCCGAAGGACGTAAGCCCCAGCATTTT. Its translation: CASSISEGRKPQHF.

J is TRBJ1-2 and V is TRBV9; a possible D gene is TRBD1 (5 bases). Germline values: CDR1 SGDLS, CDR2 YYNGEE. CDR3 length: 13 amino acids. Trimming shortened V by 6 bases and J by 7 bases, and 16 bases separated the two germline ends. The CDR3 DNA reads as TGTGCCAGCACCTCCCAGGGATTAGGTGGCTACACCTTC. Amino acids: CASTSQGLGGYTF. The whole variable domain, filled in from reference TRBV9 and TRBJ1-2, reads DSGVTQTPKHLITATGQRVTLRCSPRSGDLSVYWYQQSLDQGLQFLIQYYNGEERAKGNILERFSAQQFPDLHSELNLSSLELGDSALYFCASTSQGLGGYTFGSGTRLTVV.

The chain is built from TRBV27 and TRBJ2-1; 14 nucleotides match TRBD2. J lost 7 bases, V lost 7 bases, and 6 bases had no gene match. From germline, CDR1 is MNHEY and CDR2 SMNVEV (reference sequence). The CDR3 contains 15 residues. The CDR3 nucleotides are TGTGCCAGCAAGACTAGCGGGGGGGCTAGGAATGAGCAGTTCTTC. It is translated as CASKTSGGARNEQFF.

This clone has only a few counts. The CDR3 loop is CASRLGPNNEQFF. DNA of the CDR3: TGTGCCAGCAGGCTGGGACCCAACAATGAGCAGTTCTTC. This chain joins TRBV12-3 or TRBV12-4 and TRBJ2-1, with D possibly being TRBD1 or TRBD2 (5 bases each). V was shortened by 6 bases and J by 5 bases, with 11 bases between the two germline ends. This CDR3 contains 13 residues.

A few counts support this clone. V and J are TRBV19 and TRBJ2-3, with 12 bases aligning to TRBD2. CDR1 and CDR2 (germline): LNHDA, SQIVND (reference sequence). The CDR3 totals 14 residues. Losses at the gene ends were 5 bases for V and 6 bases for J; bases not matched to a gene: 3. This CDR3 is CASSPLAGGDTQYF. The CDR3 DNA reads TGTGCCAGTAGTCCACTAGCGGGGGGCGATACGCAGTATTTT.

The chain is built from TRBV2 and TRBJ1-1; D is possibly TRBD1 (5 bases). The CDR3 is 14 amino acids. Germline V gives CDR1 SNHLY, CDR2 FYNNEI. Trimming cost V 3 bases and J 1 base, with 9 bases left between them. CDR3 amino acids: CASSEGGGNTEAFF. The CDR3 coding sequence is TGTGCCAGCAGTGAGGGGGGAGGGAACACTGAAGCTTTCTTT.

The rearrangement uses TRBV7-9 and TRBJ1-6; TRBD1 aligns across 8 bases. The V and J ends lost 5 bases and 9 bases, in that order; junction bases with no gene match: 6. The CDR3 is 14 residues long. Germline CDR1 is SEHNR and CDR2 is FQNEAQ (reference sequence). The CDR3 nucleotides are TGTGCCAGCAGCGCGGACAGGGTTACTTCACCCCTCCACTTT. Translated: CASSADRVTSPLHF.

The chain couples TRBV9 to TRBJ1-4, with TRBD1 as a possible D gene (6 bases). Germline V lookup: CDR1 SGDLS, CDR2 YYNGEE. V lost 7 bases, J lost 3 bases, and 16 bases lay in between. The CDR3 has 15 amino acids. The CDR3 DNA reads as TGTGCCAGCGGTAGGGGCAGGGGCTCTAATGAAAAACTGTTTTTT. The encoded protein is CASGRGRGSNEKLFF.

J is TRBJ2-7 and V is TRBV21-1; the tabulated D call, TRBD1, remains unverified against the DNA. TRBV21-1 is marked as a pseudogene. CDR3 length: 19 residues. The CDR3: CASSTLSPAGQGGTYEQYF. The CDR3 nucleotides are TGTGCCAGCAGCACCCTCTCGCCGGCAGGACAGGGAGGAACCTACGAGCAGTACTTC.

This clone is labeled medium-sized. The chain employs TRBV4-1 and TRBJ1-1; possibly TRBD1 for D (5 bases). Trimming removed 1 base from V and 5 bases from J, with 11 bases in between. The CDR3 runs 14 residues. Germline CDR1 and CDR2: MGHRA and YSYEKL. CDR3 nucleotides: TGCGCCAGCAGCCAAGTGGGCAGGGATACTGAAGCTTTCTTT. Its translation: CASSQVGRDTEAFF.

DNA for the CDR3: TGTGCCAGCAGCCGTGGGCAGTACTATGGCTACACCTTC. Its translation is CASSRGQYYGYTF. The chain has TRBV7-3 and TRBJ1-2; D remains unclear. Per germline, CDR1 SGHTA and CDR2 FQGTGA. The CDR3 is 13 amino acids. V was cut by 5 bases and J by 3 bases, with 10 bases left in between.

This chain connects TRBV11-1 to TRBJ2-3, with D tentatively TRBD2 (6 bases). The CDR3 covers 14 residues. Germline CDR1 reads SGHAT; CDR2 reads FQDESV (reference sequence). V was shortened by 4 bases and J by 4 bases, with 12 bases between the two germline ends. The CDR3 region has the DNA TGTGCCAGCAGCTCCAGGAGGGGCCCAGATACGCAGTATTTT. Amino acids: CASSSRRGPDTQYF.

The gene calls are TRBV28 and TRBJ1-5; D perhaps matches TRBD1 (5 bases). V was pared by 8 bases and J by 3 bases, with 20 bases between. CDR3 length: 16 amino acids. Per the germline V gene, CDR1 is MDHEN and CDR2 is SYDVKM. The CDR3 bases are TGTGCCAGCGGGCAGGGCTCTTTGAGGGACAATCAGCCCCAGCATTTT. Protein product: CASGQGSLRDNQPQHF.

This rearrangement joins TRBV6-5 to TRBJ1-1; 8 bases are a match to TRBD1. Per the germline V gene, CDR1 is MNHEY and CDR2 is SVGAGI. Germline trimming cut 6 bases from V and 2 bases from J; bases unmatched to any gene: 8. This CDR3 region has 15 residues. This CDR3 reads CASRSTGGGNTEAFF. The CDR3 DNA reads TGTGCCAGCAGATCCACAGGGGGGGGAAACACTGAAGCTTTCTTT.

The V gene is TRBV4-2, the J gene TRBJ1-6; D ambiguous. Germline CDR1 is LGHNA and CDR2 is YNFKEQ. V lost 0 bases and J lost 6, with 9 bases in between. The CDR3 has 15 residues. In DNA, the CDR3 is TGTGCCAGCAGCCAAGATTTACAGTTTAATTCACCCCTCCACTTT. Its protein product is CASSQDLQFNSPLHF.

Here the CDR3 DNA reads TGCGCCAGCAGCGTCGGACTGGATACTAGCACAGATACGCAGTATTTT. Residues: CASSVGLDTSTDTQYF. The chain uses TRBV5-1 and TRBJ2-3, with TRBD2 as a possible D gene (5 bases). V gave up 4 bases and J gave up 0 bases, with 15 bases separating them. Germline V gene lookup returns CDR1 SGHRS and CDR2 YFSETQ. CDR3 length equals 16 residues.

The V and J genes are TRBV6-5 and TRBJ1-4; 7 nucleotides match TRBD1. The germline V gene has CDR1 MNHEY and CDR2 SVGAGI. The CDR3 loop spans 15 amino acids. V lost 4 bases, J lost 8 bases, and 10 bases stayed unmatched. The CDR3 sequence: CASSSPRQGGEKLFF. DNA for the CDR3: TGTGCCAGCAGTTCCCCGCGACAGGGTGGGGAAAAACTGTTTTTT.

This clone has just a few counts. The rearrangement links TRBV6-5 to TRBJ2-1; D is unclear. The CDR3 extends over 16 amino acids. CDR1 is MNHEY, CDR2 SVGAGI, per germline. The V gene lost 0 bases and the J gene lost 3 bases, with 12 bases spanning the gap. The CDR3 region is CASSYSWSVNYNEQFF. In nucleotides, the CDR3 is TGTGCCAGCAGTTACTCTTGGTCAGTAAACTACAATGAGCAGTTCTTC.